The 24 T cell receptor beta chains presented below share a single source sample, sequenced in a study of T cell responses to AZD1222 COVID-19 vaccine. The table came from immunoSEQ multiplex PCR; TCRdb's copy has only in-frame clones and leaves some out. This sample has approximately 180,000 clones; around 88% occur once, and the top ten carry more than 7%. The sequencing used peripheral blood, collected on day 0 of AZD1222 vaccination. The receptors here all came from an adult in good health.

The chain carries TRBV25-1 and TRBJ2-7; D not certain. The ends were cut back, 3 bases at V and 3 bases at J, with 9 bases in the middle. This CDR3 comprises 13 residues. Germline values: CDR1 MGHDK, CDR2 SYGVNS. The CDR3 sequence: CASSDLDRYEQYF. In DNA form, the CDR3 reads TGTGCCAGCAGTGACCTAGATCGCTACGAGCAGTACTTC.

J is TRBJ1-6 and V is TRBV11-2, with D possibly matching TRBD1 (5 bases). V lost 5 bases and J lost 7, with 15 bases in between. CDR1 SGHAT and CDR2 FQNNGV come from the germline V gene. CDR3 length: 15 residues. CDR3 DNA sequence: TGTGCCAGCAGCACCCGACAGAGTACAAATTCACCCCTCCACTTT. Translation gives CASSTRQSTNSPLHF.

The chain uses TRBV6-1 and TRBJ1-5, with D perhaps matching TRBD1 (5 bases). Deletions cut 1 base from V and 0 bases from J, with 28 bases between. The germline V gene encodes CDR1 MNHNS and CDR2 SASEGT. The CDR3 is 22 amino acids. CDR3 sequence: CASSEGATGGGSLGTSNQPQHF. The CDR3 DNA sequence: TGTGCCAGCAGTGAAGGGGCCACAGGCGGGGGTTCGCTCGGGACTAGCAATCAGCCCCAGCATTTT.

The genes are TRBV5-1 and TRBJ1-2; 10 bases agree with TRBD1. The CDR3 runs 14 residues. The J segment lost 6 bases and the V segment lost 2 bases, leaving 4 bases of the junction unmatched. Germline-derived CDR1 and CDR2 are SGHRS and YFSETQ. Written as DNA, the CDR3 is TGCGCCAGCAGCTTCGGTGGACAGGGGGATGGCTACACCTTC. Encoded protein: CASSFGGQGDGYTF.

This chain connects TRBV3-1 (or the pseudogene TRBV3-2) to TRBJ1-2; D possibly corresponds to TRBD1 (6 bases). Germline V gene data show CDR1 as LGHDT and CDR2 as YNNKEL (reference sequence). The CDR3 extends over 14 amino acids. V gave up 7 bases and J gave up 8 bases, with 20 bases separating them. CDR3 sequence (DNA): TGTGCCAGCACCCCCAGGGGAGGGCCAGAAGGCTACACCTTC. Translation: CASTPRGGPEGYTF.

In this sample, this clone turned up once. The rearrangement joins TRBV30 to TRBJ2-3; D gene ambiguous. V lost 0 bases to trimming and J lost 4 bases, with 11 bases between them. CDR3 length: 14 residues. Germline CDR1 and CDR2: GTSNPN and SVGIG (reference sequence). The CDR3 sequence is CAWSVRLWPDTQYF. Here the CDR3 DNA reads TGTGCCTGGAGTGTACGACTTTGGCCAGATACGCAGTATTTT. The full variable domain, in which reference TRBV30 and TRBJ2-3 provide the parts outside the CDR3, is SQTIHQWPATLVQPVGSPLSLECTVEGTSNPNLYWYRQAAGRGLQLLFYSVGIGQISSEVPQNLSASRPQDRQFILSSKKLLLSDSGFYLCAWSVRLWPDTQYFGPGTRLTVL.

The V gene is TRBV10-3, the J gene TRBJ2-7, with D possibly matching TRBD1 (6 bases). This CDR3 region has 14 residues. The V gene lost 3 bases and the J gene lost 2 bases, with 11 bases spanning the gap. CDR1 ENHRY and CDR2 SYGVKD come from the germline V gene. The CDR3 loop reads CAISEEQGPYEQYF. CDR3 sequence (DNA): TGTGCCATCAGTGAAGAACAGGGACCCTACGAGCAGTACTTC.

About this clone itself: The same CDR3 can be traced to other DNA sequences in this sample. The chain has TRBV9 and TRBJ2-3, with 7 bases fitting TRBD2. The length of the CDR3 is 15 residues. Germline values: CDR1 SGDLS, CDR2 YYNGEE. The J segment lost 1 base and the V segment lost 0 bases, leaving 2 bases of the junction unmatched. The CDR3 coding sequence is TGTGCCAGCAGCGTAGAGGGAGGGGGCACAGATACGCAGTATTTT. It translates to CASSVEGGGTDTQYF. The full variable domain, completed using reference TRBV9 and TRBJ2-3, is DSGVTQTPKHLITATGQRVTLRCSPRSGDLSVYWYQQSLDQGLQFLIQYYNGEERAKGNILERFSAQQFPDLHSELNLSSLELGDSALYFCASSVEGGGTDTQYFGPGTRLTVL.

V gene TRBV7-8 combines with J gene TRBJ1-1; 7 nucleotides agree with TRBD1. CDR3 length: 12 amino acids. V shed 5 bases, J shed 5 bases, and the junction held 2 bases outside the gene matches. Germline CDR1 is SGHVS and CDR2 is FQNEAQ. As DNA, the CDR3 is TGTGCCAGCAGCCCACAGGGGACTGAAGCTTTCTTT. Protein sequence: CASSPQGTEAFF. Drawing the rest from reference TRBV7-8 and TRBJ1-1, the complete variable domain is GAGVSQSPRYKVAKRGQDVALRCDPISGHVSLFWYQQALGQGPEFLTYFQNEAQLDKSGLPSDRFFAERPEGSVSTLKIQRTQQEDSAVYLCASSPQGTEAFFGQGTRLTVV.

The CDR3 loop is CASSEAVGPYNSPLHF. The CDR3, as DNA: TGTGCCAGCAGTGAAGCCGTGGGGCCCTATAATTCACCCCTCCACTTT. The rearrangement uses TRBV25-1 and TRBJ1-6, with D perhaps TRBD1 (5 bases). This CDR3 comprises 16 residues. The V gene lost 2 bases and the J gene lost 2 bases, with 10 bases spanning the gap. Germline V gene data show CDR1 as MGHDK and CDR2 as SYGVNS. Full variable domain (outside the CDR3, taken from reference TRBV25-1 and TRBJ1-6): EADIYQTPRYLVIGTGKKITLECSQTMGHDKMYWYQQDPGMELHLIHYSYGVNSTEKGDLSSESTVSRIRTEHFPLTLESARPSHTSQYLCASSEAVGPYNSPLHFGNGTRLTVT.

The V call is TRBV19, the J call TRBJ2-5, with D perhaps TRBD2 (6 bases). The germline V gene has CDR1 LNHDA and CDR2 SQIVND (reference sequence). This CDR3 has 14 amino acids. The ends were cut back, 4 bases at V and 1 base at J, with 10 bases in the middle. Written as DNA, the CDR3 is TGTGCCAGTAGTACCGGGGGACCCCAAGAGACCCAGTACTTC. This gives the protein CASSTGGPQETQYF.

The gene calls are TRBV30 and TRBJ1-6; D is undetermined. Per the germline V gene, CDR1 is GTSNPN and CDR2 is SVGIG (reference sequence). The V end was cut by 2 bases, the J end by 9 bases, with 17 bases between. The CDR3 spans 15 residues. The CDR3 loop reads CAWSSGGSLGSPLHF. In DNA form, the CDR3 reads TGTGCCTGGAGTTCAGGTGGTTCTTTAGGTTCACCCCTCCACTTT.

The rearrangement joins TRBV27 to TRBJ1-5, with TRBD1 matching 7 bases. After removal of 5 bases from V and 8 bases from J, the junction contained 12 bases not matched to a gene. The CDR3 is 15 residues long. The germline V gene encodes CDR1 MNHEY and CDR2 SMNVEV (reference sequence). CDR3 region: CASSAQYRGPEPQHF. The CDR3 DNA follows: TGTGCCAGCAGTGCCCAGTACAGGGGCCCGGAGCCCCAGCATTTT.

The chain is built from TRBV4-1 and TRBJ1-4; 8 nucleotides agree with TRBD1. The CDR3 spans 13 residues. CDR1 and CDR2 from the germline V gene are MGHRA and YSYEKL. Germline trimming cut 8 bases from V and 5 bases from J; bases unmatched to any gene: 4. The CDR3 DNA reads TGCGCCAGCCAGGGGGCCGCAAATGAAAAACTGTTTTTT. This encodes CASQGAANEKLFF.

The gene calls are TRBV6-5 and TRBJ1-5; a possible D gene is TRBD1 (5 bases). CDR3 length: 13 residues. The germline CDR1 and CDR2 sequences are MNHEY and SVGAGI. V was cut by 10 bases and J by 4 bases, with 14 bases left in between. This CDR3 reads CATLQASNQPQHF. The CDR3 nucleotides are TGTGCCACCTTACAGGCATCGAATCAGCCCCAGCATTTT.

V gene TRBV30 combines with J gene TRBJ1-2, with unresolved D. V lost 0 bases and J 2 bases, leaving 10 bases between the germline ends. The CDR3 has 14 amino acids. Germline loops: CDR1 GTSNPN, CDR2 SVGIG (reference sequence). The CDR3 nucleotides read TGTGCCTGGAGTGTACATGGAACCAACTATGGCTACACCTTC. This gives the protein CAWSVHGTNYGYTF.

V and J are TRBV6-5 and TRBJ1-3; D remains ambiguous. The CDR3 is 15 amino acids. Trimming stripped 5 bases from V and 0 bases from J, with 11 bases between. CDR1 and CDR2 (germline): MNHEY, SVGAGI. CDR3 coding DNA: TGTGCCAGCAGTATATCGGCCTTCTCTGGAAACACCATATATTTT. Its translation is CASSISAFSGNTIYF.

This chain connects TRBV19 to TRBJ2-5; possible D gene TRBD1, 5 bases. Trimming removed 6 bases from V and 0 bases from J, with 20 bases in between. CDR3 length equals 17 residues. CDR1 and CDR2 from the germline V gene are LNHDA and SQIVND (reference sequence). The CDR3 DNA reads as TGTGCCAGTAGCTTAGGGGTAGCAAGGCCGTACCAAGAGACCCAGTACTTC. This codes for CASSLGVARPYQETQYF. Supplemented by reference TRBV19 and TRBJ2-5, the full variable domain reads DGGITQSPKYLFRKEGQNVTLSCEQNLNHDAMYWYRQDPGQGLRLIYYSQIVNDFQKGDIAEGYSVSREKKESFPLTVTSAQKNPTAFYLCASSLGVARPYQETQYFGPGTRLLVL.

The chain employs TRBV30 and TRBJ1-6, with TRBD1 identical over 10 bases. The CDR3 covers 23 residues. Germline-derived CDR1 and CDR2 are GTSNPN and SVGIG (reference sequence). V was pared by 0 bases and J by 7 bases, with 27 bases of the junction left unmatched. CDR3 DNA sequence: TGTGCCTGGAGTGTTGTAGCCGGCCGAAGGGACAGGGGACAAGAACCTCTCAATTCACCCCTCCACTTT. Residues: CAWSVVAGRRDRGQEPLNSPLHF.

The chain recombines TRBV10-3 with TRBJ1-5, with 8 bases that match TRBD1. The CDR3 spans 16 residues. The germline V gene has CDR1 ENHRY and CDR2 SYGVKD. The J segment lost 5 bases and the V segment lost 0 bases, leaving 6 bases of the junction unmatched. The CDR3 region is CAISESDRVEDQPQHF. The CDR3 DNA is TGTGCCATCAGTGAGTCGGACAGGGTTGAGGATCAGCCCCAGCATTTT.

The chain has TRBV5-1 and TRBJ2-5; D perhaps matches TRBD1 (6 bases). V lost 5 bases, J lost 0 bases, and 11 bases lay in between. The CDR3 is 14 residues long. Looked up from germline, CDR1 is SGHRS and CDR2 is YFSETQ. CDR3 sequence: CASSLQGNQETQYF. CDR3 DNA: TGCGCCAGCAGTTTGCAGGGGAACCAAGAGACCCAGTACTTC.

CDR3 loop: CSASETTSEEQYF. CDR3 sequence (DNA): TGCAGTGCTAGTGAGACCACCTCTGAGGAGCAGTACTTC. The chain links TRBV20-1 to TRBJ2-7, with D hard to call. Between the trimmed V and J ends, which lost 3 bases and 7 bases, there was a span of 16 bases. Germline V CDR1 and CDR2: DFQATT, SNEGSKA (reference sequence). The CDR3 runs to 13 residues.

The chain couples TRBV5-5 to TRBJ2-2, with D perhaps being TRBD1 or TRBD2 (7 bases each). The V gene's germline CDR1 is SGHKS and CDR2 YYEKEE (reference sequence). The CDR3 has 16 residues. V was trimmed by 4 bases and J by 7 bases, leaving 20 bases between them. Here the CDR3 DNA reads TGTGCCAGCAGCGAAATGACAGGGAGGGTTGTCGGGGAGCTGTTTTTT. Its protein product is CASSEMTGRVVGELFF.

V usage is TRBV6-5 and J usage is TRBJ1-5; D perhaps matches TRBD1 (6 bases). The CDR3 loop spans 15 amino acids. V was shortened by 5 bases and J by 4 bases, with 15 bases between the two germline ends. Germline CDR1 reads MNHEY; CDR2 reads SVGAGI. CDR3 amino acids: CASSPEQGENQPQHF. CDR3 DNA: TGTGCCAGCAGTCCGGAACAGGGAGAAAATCAGCCCCAGCATTTT.